The 29 T cell receptor beta chains below all came from one sample that was sequenced in a study of blood T cell repertoires in COVID-19. Produced via immunoSEQ multiplex PCR; TCRdb's table is partial and in-frame only. The table lists almost 90,000 clones, around 90% of them singletons, with 6.7% in the top ten. The specimen was peripheral blood. The receptors stem from a man between 18 and 35 years old with COVID-19, enrolled during active disease.

The V gene is TRBV7-8, the J gene TRBJ1-2; D remains ambiguous. The CDR3 spans 14 residues. From germline, CDR1 is SGHVS and CDR2 FQNEAQ. Trimming took 5 bases from V and 4 from J, leaving 14 bases between them. CDR3 amino acids: CASSPRGSPYGYTF. CDR3 nucleotide sequence: TGTGCCAGCAGCCCGAGAGGATCCCCCTATGGCTACACCTTC.

The J gene is TRBJ1-4, the V gene TRBV21-1. TRBV21-1 is flagged as a pseudogene. The CDR3 totals 16 residues. In DNA form, the CDR3 reads TGTGCCAGCAGCAAAATTAAGGACACGGGAGGTGAAAAACTGCTTTTT. Protein sequence: CASSKIKDTGGEKLLF.

The V gene is TRBV27, the J gene TRBJ1-6; tentative D call: TRBD1 (6 bases). CDR1 is MNHEY and CDR2 is SMNVEV in the germline V gene (reference sequence). The CDR3 totals 16 residues. V was cut by 7 bases and J by 9 bases, with 22 bases left in between. The CDR3: CASTASLRGVGSPLHF. Written as DNA, the CDR3 is TGTGCCAGCACCGCATCCCTCAGGGGAGTAGGTTCACCCCTCCACTTT.

The CDR3 DNA follows: TGTGCCAGCTCACCAGGGCAGCACAGCAATCAGCCCCAGCATTTT. As protein: CASSPGQHSNQPQHF. The chain employs TRBV18 and TRBJ1-5, with no clear D. CDR1 is KGHSH, CDR2 LQKENI, per germline. With 2 bases removed from V and 1 base from J, the gap between germline ends came to 9 bases. The CDR3 runs to 15 residues.

The chain is built from TRBV19 and TRBJ2-7; 7 positions match TRBD2. Germline V gene lookup returns CDR1 LNHDA and CDR2 SQIVND (reference sequence). This CDR3 is 14 amino acids long. V trimming: 3 bases; J trimming: 6 bases; junction bases outside the gene matches: 8. The CDR3 loop is CASSIGAGAREQYF. The CDR3 region has the DNA TGTGCCAGTAGTATCGGGGCGGGAGCTCGCGAGCAGTACTTC.

This sequence joins TRBV28 and TRBJ1-1; D is unresolved. CDR3 length: 15 amino acids. The V and J ends lost 0 bases and 1 base respectively, with 9 bases between them. CDR1 MDHEN and CDR2 SYDVKM come from the germline V gene. CDR3 bases: TGTGCCAGCAGTTTATGGGGCAGCAGGAACACTGAAGCTTTCTTT. This gives the protein CASSLWGSRNTEAFF.

This clone was counted between two and nine times. The chain recombines TRBV5-4 with TRBJ2-7; D unresolved. CDR3 size: 13 residues. In germline, CDR1 is SGHNT, CDR2 YYREEE (reference sequence). Trimming removed 1 base at V and 0 bases at J, with 5 bases between. CDR3 coding DNA: TGTGCCAGCAGCTTGCCCCTCTCCTACGAGCAGTACTTC. Protein sequence: CASSLPLSYEQYF.

This clone was counted a single time. The V gene is TRBV29-1, the J gene TRBJ2-1; 8 nucleotides line up with TRBD1. This CDR3 is built from 12 residues. Germline-derived CDR1 and CDR2 are SQVTM and ANQGSEA. V shed 7 bases and J 8 bases; nucleotides not matched to a gene: 7. CDR3 coding DNA: TGCAGCGCCGGACAGGGTAGCGATGAGCAGTTCTTC. Its translation: CSAGQGSDEQFF.

The chain couples TRBV9 to TRBJ2-5, with 8 bases aligning to TRBD2. Per the germline V gene, CDR1 is SGDLS and CDR2 is YYNGEE. The CDR3 runs 15 residues. J gave up 5 bases and V 2 bases, and 8 bases lay outside the gene matches. The CDR3 DNA reads as TGTGCCAGCAGCGTCTCGGGAGGGCCGCCGGAGACCCAGTACTTC. Its protein product is CASSVSGGPPETQYF.

The chain combines TRBV7-2 with TRBJ2-3, with 12 bases fitting TRBD1. CDR3 length: 17 amino acids. Germline CDR1 is SGHTA and CDR2 is FQGNSA. V trimming: 1 base; J trimming: 1 base; junction bases outside the gene matches: 3. CDR3 residues: CASSLDRDRGRTDTQYF. CDR3 nucleotides: TGTGCCAGCAGCTTAGACCGGGACAGGGGGCGCACAGATACGCAGTATTTT. The full variable domain, with the rest looked up from reference TRBV7-2 and TRBJ2-3, is GAGVSQSPSNKVTEKGKDVELRCDPISGHTALYWYRQSLGQGLEFLIYFQGNSAPDKSGLPSDRFSAERTGGSVSTLTIQRTQQEDSAVYLCASSLDRDRGRTDTQYFGPGTRLTVL.

The CDR3 bases are TGTGCCAGCAGTACCCCCTCAAGGGGAGGGGATCAGCCCCAGCATTTT. Translation: CASSTPSRGGDQPQHF. The V and J genes are TRBV28 and TRBJ1-5; possibly TRBD1 for D (5 bases). V lost 5 bases, J lost 5 bases, and 19 bases lay in between. CDR1 MDHEN and CDR2 SYDVKM come from the germline V gene. The CDR3 runs 16 residues. Variable domain in full (rest from reference TRBV28 and TRBJ1-5): DVKVTQSSRYLVKRTGEKVFLECVQDMDHENMFWYRQDPGLGLRLIYFSYDVKMKEKGDIPEGYSVSREKKERFSLILESASTNQTSMYLCASSTPSRGGDQPQHFGDGTRLSIL.

The genes are TRBV4-3 and TRBJ2-7; D gene uncertain. CDR3 length equals 13 residues. Trimming pared 0 bases from V and 3 bases from J, leaving 6 bases between. CDR1 and CDR2 from the germline V gene are LGHNA and YSLEER. CDR3 protein: CASSQEVDYEQYF. The CDR3 DNA reads as TGCGCCAGCAGCCAAGAAGTAGACTACGAGCAGTACTTC.

The V and J genes are TRBV3-1 (or the pseudogene TRBV3-2) and TRBJ1-1; D gene unclear. Trimming shortened V by 2 bases and J by 7 bases, and 11 bases separated the two germline ends. There are 13 residues in the CDR3. Germline V CDR1 and CDR2: LGHDT, YNNKEL (reference sequence). DNA for the CDR3: TGTGCCAGCAGCCAAATAACTGTTGGTGAAGCTTTCTTT. Its translation is CASSQITVGEAFF.

V and J are TRBV20-1 and TRBJ2-7; 7 bases are a match to TRBD2. The CDR3 covers 11 residues. Unmatched junction bases numbered 4, after V lost 7 bases and J lost 4 bases. CDR1 and CDR2 (germline): DFQATT, SNEGSKA (reference sequence). The CDR3: CSVKLAYEQYF. CDR3 sequence (DNA): TGCAGTGTGAAACTAGCGTACGAGCAGTACTTC.

The chain couples TRBV7-2 to TRBJ2-1; TRBD2 matches 10 bases. Germline values: CDR1 SGHTA, CDR2 FQGNSA. Trimming cost V 4 bases and J 6 bases; bases outside gene matches: 6. CDR3 length equals 15 residues. The CDR3 nucleotides read TGTGCCAGCAGCTCCGGACTAGCGGATAGCAATGAGCAGTTCTTC. It specifies CASSSGLADSNEQFF.

This clone was seen once. The genes are TRBV28 and TRBJ1-1, with a weak D call TRBD1 (5 bases). V lost 3 bases, J lost 7 bases, and 9 bases lay in between. Germline V gene lookup returns CDR1 MDHEN and CDR2 SYDVKM. The CDR3 is 12 residues long. The CDR3 here is CASSLGRSEAFF. The CDR3 DNA reads as TGTGCCAGCAGTTTGGGGCGGAGTGAAGCTTTCTTT.

The CDR3: CASGWTSGDPQETQYF. DNA for the CDR3: TGTGCCAGCGGCTGGACTAGCGGAGACCCTCAAGAGACCCAGTACTTC. This chain uses TRBV3-1 (or the pseudogene TRBV3-2) with TRBJ2-5; 10 bases are a match to TRBD2. The CDR3 runs to 16 residues. Germline CDR1 and CDR2: LGHDT and YNNKEL (reference sequence). V lost 8 bases, J lost 2 bases, and 11 bases stayed unmatched.

This chain uses TRBV6-1 with TRBJ2-3; D is possibly TRBD2 (6 bases). Trimming cost V 1 base and J 8 bases, with 10 bases left between them. In germline, CDR1 is MNHNS, CDR2 SASEGT. The CDR3 totals 13 residues. CDR3 nucleotide sequence: TGTGCCAGCAGTGAAGTAAGAGCGGGTACGCAGTATTTT. Translation gives CASSEVRAGTQYF.

This chain links TRBV4-1 with TRBJ2-3, with 10 bases matching TRBD1. Germline V gene data show CDR1 as MGHRA and CDR2 as YSYEKL. V shed 2 bases, J shed 4 bases, and the junction held 6 bases outside the gene matches. The length of the CDR3 is 16 residues. CDR3 sequence reads: CASSQRGQGRADTQYF. The DNA of the CDR3 is TGCGCCAGCAGCCAAAGGGGACAGGGGCGCGCAGATACGCAGTATTTT.

This chain uses TRBV30 with TRBJ1-5, with 7 nucleotides matching TRBD1. The CDR3 length is 13 residues. Losses at the gene ends were 7 bases for V and 9 bases for J; bases not matched to a gene: 12. CDR1 GTSNPN and CDR2 SVGIG come from the germline V gene (reference sequence). CDR3 coding DNA: TGTGCCTCTTCCTCACAGGGGCTTCGGCCCCAGCATTTT. Translating it yields CASSSQGLRPQHF.

The rearrangement uses TRBV11-2 and TRBJ2-1; 12 bases line up with TRBD1. V gave up 4 bases and J gave up 8 bases; unmatched junction bases: 3. The CDR3 is 14 residues long. Per the germline V gene, CDR1 is SGHAT and CDR2 is FQNNGV. The chain's CDR3 is CASSSGTGGYEQFF. CDR3 sequence (DNA): TGTGCCAGCAGCTCAGGGACAGGGGGCTATGAGCAGTTCTTC.

The CDR3 loop is CASSLRALSYNEQFF. Here the CDR3 DNA reads TGTGCCAGCAGCTTAAGAGCGCTCTCCTACAATGAGCAGTTCTTC. The chain combines TRBV7-2 with TRBJ2-1; D remains unclear. The CDR3 has 15 amino acids. The V gene's germline CDR1 is SGHTA and CDR2 FQGNSA. V lost 2 bases, J lost 0 bases, and 8 bases lay in between.

V usage is TRBV11-2 and J usage is TRBJ2-1, with TRBD2 matching over 16 bases. The CDR3 totals 17 residues. J gave up 3 bases and V 5 bases, and 4 bases lay outside the gene matches. Germline V CDR1 and CDR2: SGHAT, FQNNGV. CDR3 nucleotides: TGTGCCAGCAGCACGGGACTAGCGGGAGGGGGCTACAATGAGCAGTTCTTC. Translation: CASSTGLAGGGYNEQFF.

This chain joins TRBV10-3 and TRBJ2-1; D perhaps matches TRBD2 (6 bases). Trimming shortened V by 11 bases and J by 5 bases, and 16 bases separated the two germline ends. Per germline, CDR1 ENHRY and CDR2 SYGVKD. The CDR3 is made up of 13 amino acids. CDR3 sequence reads: CAGVRDWHNEQFF. DNA for the CDR3: TGTGCCGGAGTCCGGGACTGGCACAATGAGCAGTTCTTC.

V and J are TRBV10-3 and TRBJ1-3; D is unclear. V dropped 2 bases and J dropped 0 bases, with 8 bases sitting between them. Germline CDR1 and CDR2: ENHRY and SYGVKD. This CDR3 is built from 15 residues. CDR3 residues: CAISEGHISGNTIYF. In nucleotides, the CDR3 is TGTGCCATCAGTGAGGGTCACATCTCTGGAAACACCATATATTTT.

The gene calls are TRBV30 and TRBJ2-5, with D possibly TRBD1 on 5 matching bases. The length of the CDR3 is 13 residues. Looked up from germline, CDR1 is GTSNPN and CDR2 is SVGIG (reference sequence). Trimming shortened V by 7 bases and J by 2 bases, and 14 bases separated the two germline ends. CDR3 sequence reads: CASSRGYQETQYF. Here the CDR3 DNA reads TGTGCCTCGTCTAGGGGTTATCAAGAGACCCAGTACTTC.

This rearrangement joins TRBV4-3 to TRBJ1-1; TRBD1 is a possible D gene (5 bases). CDR3 length equals 13 residues. V was trimmed by 3 bases and J by 5 bases, leaving 10 bases between them. Germline loops: CDR1 LGHNA, CDR2 YSLEER. CDR3 residues: CASSQNRGTEAFF. The CDR3 region has the DNA TGCGCCAGCAGCCAGAACCGGGGGACTGAAGCTTTCTTT.

This chain uses TRBV12-3 or TRBV12-4 with TRBJ1-3, with D unresolved. The CDR3 is 13 residues long. V lost 6 bases to trimming and J lost 0 bases, with 6 bases between them. The CDR3 here is CASRHSSGNTIYF. In DNA, the CDR3 is TGTGCCAGCAGGCACAGCTCTGGAAACACCATATATTTT.

The CDR3 region is CASSLDPPGGYGYTF. The CDR3 bases are TGTGCCAGCAGCTTAGATCCACCGGGGGGCTATGGCTACACCTTC. The chain couples TRBV5-5 to TRBJ1-2; D possibly corresponds to TRBD1 (5 bases). Germline CDR1 is SGHKS and CDR2 is YYEKEE (reference sequence). Trimming took off 2 bases at V and 4 bases at J, with 15 bases between the two ends. CDR3 length: 15 residues.